The next 3 T cell receptor beta chains were all read from a single sample in a study of early T cells in non-severe SARS-CoV-2 infection. TCRdb used MiXCR to reprocess the 5' RACE reads, holding one entry per CDR3 protein. This table holds about 50,000 distinct CDR3 sequences, roughly a tenth found once. Sequences were obtained from whole blood. The origin of the receptors is an adult who was a healthcare worker with PCR-confirmed SARS-CoV-2 infection or an uninfected control (not recorded which).

This clonotype has just a few counts. This sequence joins TRBV7-2 and TRBJ2-1; a weak D match, TRBD2 (6 bases). Germline V CDR1 and CDR2: SGHTA, FQGNSA. V was trimmed by 5 bases and J by 3 bases, leaving 17 bases between them. This CDR3 comprises 16 residues. CDR3 region: CASSLPGLAFYNEQFF. CDR3 DNA sequence: TGTGCCAGCAGCCTTCCGGGACTGGCGTTCTACAATGAGCAGTTCTTC. Complete variable domain (other parts from reference TRBV7-2 and TRBJ2-1): GAGVSQSPSNKVTEKGKDVELRCDPISGHTALYWYRQSLGQGLEFLIYFQGNSAPDKSGLPSDRFSAERTGGSVSTLTIQRTQQEDSAVYLCASSLPGLAFYNEQFFGPGTRLTVL.

With regard to this clonotype: Germline is not matched at one junction end, which may reflect a read error. The V and J genes are TRBV7-8 and TRBJ1-2; 7 nucleotides match TRBD1. The CDR3 length is 15 residues. CDR1 and CDR2 (germline): SGHVS, FQNEAQ. CDR3 amino acids: CASSLAGTENYGYTF. CDR3 coding DNA: TGTGCCAGCAGCCTAGCAGGGACAGAAAACTATGGCTACACCTTC.

CDR3 DNA sequence: TGTGCCAGCAGCTTTATGGAACGCAATCAGCCCCAGCATTTT. Its translation: CASSFMERNQPQHF. The V gene is TRBV7-2, the J gene TRBJ1-5; D unclear. In germline, CDR1 is SGHTA, CDR2 FQGNSA. V dropped 3 bases and J dropped 2 bases, with 8 bases sitting between them. CDR3 length: 14 amino acids.